The source of this TCR beta chain is a study of cytomegalovirus exposure and HLA in healthy donors (dated by TCRdb to 2016 to 2017). Study-level background: According to an earlier analysis of 587 of the donors, some 170 million T cells yielded some 110 million unique TCR beta sequences and about 300 Gb of sequence data. Roughly 290 gigabases of sequencing data and 70 million to 95 million unique TCR sequences made up an early release that covered fewer than 650 HLA-typed donors. Of the 398 genotyped donors, less than 85% were placed in the genetic ancestry cluster associated with self-reported Caucasian donors. The aim of the study was to test whether cataloging public T cell receptors could identify signatures of past pathogen exposure. The T cell repertoires of 666 subjects were profiled by immunosequencing and related to cytomegalovirus serostatus. A separate validation cohort of approximately 120 different subjects was used in addition to the approximately 640-subject first cohort. To predict cytomegalovirus infection status, the study brought together high-throughput TCR immunosequencing, statistical association of individual TCRs with disease status, and machine learning. In a later analysis, previously published TCR beta repertoires from fewer than 750 donors were re-analyzed and high-resolution HLA genotyping was added so that TCR occurrence patterns could be studied. Rather than using new phenotypic data, the later analysis identified candidate immune exposures from TCR beta sequences and from how often those sequences occurred across donors. To decide whether each TCR beta V gene segment behaved as functional or pseudogenic, an earlier analysis of approximately 600 of the donors relied on high-throughput TCR beta sequencing. Alongside the repertoire data, information on donor age, sex, ethnicity and CMV serostatus was compiled. Genome-wide SNP genotypes for about 65% of the roughly 670 donors were used in a later genetic analysis, which treated that subset as a discovery cohort. All discovery cohort repertoires had been generated using a single sequencing platform. Class I and class II HLA loci were covered by the typing at four-digit resolution. Typing coverage varied by locus: roughly 629-640 donors for A, B, C, DRB1 and DQB1; approximately 560 for DQA1; approximately 610 for DPA1; some 470 for DPB1. Several DR-DQ haplotypes were handled as single units for association and clustering, since linkage in the cohort was strong. Among 398 genotyped donors of the cohort, an average of about 240,000 unique TCR beta nucleotide sequences were sequenced per donor, roughly 20% of them non-productive.

The cohort was made up of about 610 healthy bone marrow donors. At the time of sampling, every cohort member was nominally healthy, though immune exposures that went unrecorded were likely present. The donor tested CMV seronegative and was one of the 352 seronegative cohort members. A peripheral blood sample was collected from each donor, and TCR beta sequencing was performed on peripheral blood mononuclear cells. Genomic DNA was extracted from the blood cell samples with the Qiagen DNeasy Blood Extraction Kit. This clone was counted once. Its antigen is still unknown. No quality values exist for individual bases; no much larger clone is one base distant. Results the study describes overall, beyond this receptor: Linkage disequilibrium might explain the correlated functional status among segregating V segments, but an unknown experimental factor could not be excluded. A further reported finding was that TCR beta sequences accurately predicted the HLA-A and HLA-B alleles for most subjects in the first cohort. In a later analysis, most CMV-associated TCR beta chains were found to appear HLA-restricted, with HLA associations seemingly driven largely by CMV exposure. The authors suggested that the approach could potentially be generalized to other disease states and immunological phenotypes. Most TCR sequences were seen in very few donors, while some public TCRs were found in many individuals. In an earlier analysis of fewer than 700 of the donors, most TCR beta V segments appeared in productive rearrangements about 87% or about 30% of the time, broadly matching IMGT annotations. CMV serostatus was the only immune exposure information available for the cohort. In a later analysis, HLA-associated TCR beta chains showed more clonal expansion and lower generation probabilities than non-associated chains that were equally common. A cluster of highly shared sequence variants was judged likely to represent a technical artifact of the sequencing pipeline. Compared with the roughly 670-donor mean, donors in an Asian-associated ancestry cluster had fewer N-insertions in productive TCRs, according to a later genetic analysis. Because HLA typing was unavailable for some donors at each locus, only the typed subset was used in association tests. In a later analysis, TCR association rates were found to vary across HLA loci, with the most associated TCRs seen for DRB1 alleles and the fewest for HLA-C alleles. Specific HLA alleles were associated with 15,000 to 20,000 TCR beta sequences at a false discovery rate of 0.05 in a later analysis. When HLA alleles, especially DR and DQ, strongly co-occurred, TCR associations were difficult to assign to individual alleles. Because counts were too low, seventeen rarely observed V segments, including chromosome 9 orphons, were excluded from the earlier analysis of 500 to 700 of the donors. In vitro tests confirmed that a few of the cytomegalovirus-associated TCR beta chains recognize cytomegalovirus antigens. Roughly uniform sequencing depth across donors was assumed in presence/absence analyses, although this assumption may not hold. In this cohort, only TCR beta chains were sequenced, and detectable features were limited by the absence of alpha or paired-chain data. The study gave a list of about 150 TCR beta chains associated with cytomegalovirus. In a later genetic analysis, a missense DCLRE1C variant was associated with V-gene and J-gene trimming of TCR beta chains, and the association was replicated in an independent cohort. In both the original and validation cohorts, the classifier was reported to diagnose cytomegalovirus status with high specificity and sensitivity. A later analysis reported that several top co-occurrence clusters appeared linked to parvovirus B19, influenza, CMV and Epstein-Barr virus.

The method was the immunoSEQ multiplex PCR assay. A mixture of 60 forward primers for TCR Vbeta segments and 13 reverse primers for TCR Jbeta segments was used in the multiplex PCR. The CDR3 region of rearranged TCR beta genes was amplified from genomic DNA by a multiplex PCR assay. The amplified TCR beta libraries were sequenced on the Illumina HiSeq System as 87-base-pair reads. The authors' pipeline ran thus. A later analysis counted about 80 million unique TCR beta chains across the 666 repertoires, and approximately 11 million of these chains were shared by at least two donors. Raw reads were error-corrected and collapsed into unique sequences by a nearest-neighbor algorithm in which closely related sequences were merged to remove PCR and sequencing errors. Alignment of CDR3 sequences to IMGT reference sequences was used to assign V, D and J gene segments. For a sequence to be retained, at least a six-nucleotide match to both a V gene segment and a J gene segment was required. A rearrangement was called productive if the CDR3 had no stop codons and remained in frame with V and J, and every other rearrangement was called non-productive. Following IMGT convention, CDR3 was defined as the stretch from the second conserved V-encoded cysteine up to the conserved J-encoded phenylalanine. The earlier analysis of 500 to 600 of the donors excluded sequences that lacked an unambiguous match to a single V gene segment. An earlier analysis of approximately 590 of the donors called V segments functional above 56.7% productive rearrangements and segregating when the between-donor standard deviation exceeded 5%. To diagnose cytomegalovirus status from the catalog of TCR beta chain sequences, a statistical classification framework was built. In a later analysis, TCR nucleotide sequences were compared against IMGT/GENE-DB human TR gene sequences so that V and J genes could be assigned. The TCRdist pipeline was used in a later analysis to assign CDR3 sequences and most-parsimonious VDJ recombination scenarios. In a later analysis, each TCR beta chain was defined by its CDR3 amino acid sequence together with its V-gene family, and reads lacking a unique V-gene family were excluded. As a way to deal with suspected cross-contamination and a sequencing artifact, a later analysis dropped 450 to 600 nucleotide sequences that were highly shared and had low generation probability. A later analysis calculated a clonal expansion index for each public chain from normalized within-repertoire ranks of inferred template counts. In a later analysis, generation probabilities were computed using a VDJ recombination model fitted to out-of-frame rearrangements, and the results were checked against IGoR. In a later analysis, hypergeometric tests were used to score TCR-TCR, TCR-HLA and TCR-CMV co-occurrence, with a repertoire-size bias correction applied to TCR pairs. False discovery rates were estimated in a later analysis by permuting HLA or CMV assignments 20 times. In a later analysis, co-occurring TCRs were grouped using DBSCAN, and TCRdist sequence similarity was added for clustering within HLA-allele-positive subsets. Repertoires with fewer than 30,000 or more than 120,000 public chains were left out of co-occurrence clustering, as were five repertoires with anomalous nucleotide sharing. Held by TCRdb, this immuneACCESS table contains in-frame sequences only and omits some clones. Under half of the omission traces to an unresolved V gene where checked; the cause of the rest is unknown. V, J and clone size were drawn from that table, and D and trimming were deduced from the DNA. This sample lists about 150,000 clones; roughly three quarters were detected once. Around 3.1% of the sample goes to the ten largest clones.

Specimen: PBMCs. The clonotype was recovered from a male donor in good health and CMV-seronegative.

The CDR3 reads as follows: CASSPGVTYGYTF. The DNA reads TGCGCCAGCAGTCCCGGGGTTACTTATGGCTACACCTTC. Here the chain combines TRBV5-1 and TRBJ1-2, with no reliable assignment of the D segment. V lost 5 bases and J lost 5 bases; the stretch between them is 13 bases long. Reading from cysteine to phenylalanine, the CDR3 counts 13 amino acids. The DNA shown is the 39-base CDR3, in frame from base 1. CDR1 and CDR2 are read off the germline V gene as SGHRS and YFSETQ.